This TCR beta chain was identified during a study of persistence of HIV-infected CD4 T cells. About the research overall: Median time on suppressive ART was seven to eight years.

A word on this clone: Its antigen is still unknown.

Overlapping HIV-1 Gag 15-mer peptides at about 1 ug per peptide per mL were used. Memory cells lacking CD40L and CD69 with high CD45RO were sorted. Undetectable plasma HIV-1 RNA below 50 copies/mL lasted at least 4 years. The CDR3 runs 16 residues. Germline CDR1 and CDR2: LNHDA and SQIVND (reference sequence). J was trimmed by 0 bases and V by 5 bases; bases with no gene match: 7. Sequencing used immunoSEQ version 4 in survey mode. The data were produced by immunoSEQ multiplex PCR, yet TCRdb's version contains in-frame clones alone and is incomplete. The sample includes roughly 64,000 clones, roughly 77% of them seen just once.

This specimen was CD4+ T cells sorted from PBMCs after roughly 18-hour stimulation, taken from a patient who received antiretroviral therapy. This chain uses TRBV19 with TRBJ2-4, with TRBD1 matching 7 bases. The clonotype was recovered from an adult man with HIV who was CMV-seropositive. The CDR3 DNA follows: TGTGCCAGTAGTGTTACAGGGGTAATAGCCAAAAACATTCAGTACTTC. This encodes CASSVTGVIAKNIQYF.